This T cell receptor (beta chain) is from a study of cytomegalovirus exposure and HLA in healthy donors. Study details: Of around 400 genotyped donors, roughly 76% grouped in the Caucasian-associated ancestry cluster.

The study ran its PCR with 60 Vbeta and 13 Jbeta primers. Sequencing used immunoSEQ multiplex PCR; TCRdb keeps in-frame clones, though not all of them. This sample's clone table lists around 200,000 clones. Turning to this clone: Its antigen remains unknown.

Study results and caveats: When a later analysis compared HLA-associated TCR beta chains with equally common others, the HLA-associated chains turned out to be more clonally expanded and to have lower generation probabilities. Altogether, around 160 TCR beta chains were recorded as cytomegalovirus-associated. Available immune exposure information covered CMV serostatus only.

The sample comprised PBMCs. The receptor's source is a girl aged 2 to 9 in good health and CMV-seropositive.

The CDR3 reads CASSPQGGWSTEAFF. The CDR3 bases are TGTGCCAGTAGTCCCCAGGGGGGCTGGAGCACTGAAGCTTTCTTT. The genes are TRBV19 and TRBJ1-1; 7 positions match TRBD1. The V gene end was trimmed by 5 bases and the J gene end by 4 bases; junction bases not matched to a gene: 10. The germline V gene encodes CDR1 LNHDA and CDR2 SQIVND (reference sequence). This CDR3 is 15 amino acids long.